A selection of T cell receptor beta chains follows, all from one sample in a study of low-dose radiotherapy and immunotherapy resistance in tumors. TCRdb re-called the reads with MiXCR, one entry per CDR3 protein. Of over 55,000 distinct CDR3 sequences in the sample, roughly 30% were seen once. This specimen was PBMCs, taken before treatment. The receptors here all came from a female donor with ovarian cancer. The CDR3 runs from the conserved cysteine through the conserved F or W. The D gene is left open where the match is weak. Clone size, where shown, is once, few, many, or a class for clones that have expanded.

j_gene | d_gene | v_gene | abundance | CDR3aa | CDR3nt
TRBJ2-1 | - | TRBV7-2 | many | CASSLYPETQFF | TGTGCCAGCAGCTTATACCCCGAAACGCAGTTCTTC
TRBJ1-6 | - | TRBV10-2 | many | CASSTGKGSSYNSPLHF | TGCGCCAGCAGTACCGGGAAAGGAAGCTCCTATAATTCACCCCTCCACTTT
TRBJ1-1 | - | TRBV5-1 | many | CASSFTNTEAFF | TGCGCCAGCAGCTTCACGAACACTGAAGCTTTCTTT
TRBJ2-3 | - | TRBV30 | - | CAWSLSTRVGNLPDTQYF | TGTGCCTGGAGTCTATCGACCCGGGTCGGGAACCTCCCAGATACGCAGTATTTT
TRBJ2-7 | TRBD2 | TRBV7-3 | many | CASSQGLAGSYEQYF | TGTGCCAGCAGCCAGGGACTAGCGGGCTCCTACGAGCAGTACTTC
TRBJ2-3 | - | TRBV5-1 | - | CASSLASRAGFADTQYF | TGCGCCAGCAGCTTGGCCTCAAGGGCGGGGTTCGCAGATACGCAGTATTTT
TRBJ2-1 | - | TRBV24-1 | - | CATSDKGAWGAYNEQFF | TGTGCCACCAGTGATAAAGGCGCGTGGGGCGCCTACAATGAGCAGTTCTTC
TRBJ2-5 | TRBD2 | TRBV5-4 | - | CASSLAVASGGVETQYF | TGTGCCAGCAGCTTGGCCGTGGCTAGCGGGGGGGTAGAGACCCAGTACTTC
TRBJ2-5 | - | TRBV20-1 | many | CSARDGGVMEETQYF | TGCAGTGCTAGAGATGGGGGTGTTATGGAAGAGACCCAGTACTTC
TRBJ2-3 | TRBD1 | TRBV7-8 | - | CASSSGQITDTQYF | TGTGCCAGCAGCTCGGGACAGATCACAGATACGCAGTATTTT
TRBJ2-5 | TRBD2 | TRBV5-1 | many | CASSLRGGETQYF | TGCGCCAGCAGCCTCCGGGGGGGAGAGACCCAGTACTTC
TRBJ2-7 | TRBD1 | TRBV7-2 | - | CASSSLGQGADYEQYF | TGTGCCAGCAGCTCCCTCGGACAGGGTGCCGACTACGAGCAGTACTTC
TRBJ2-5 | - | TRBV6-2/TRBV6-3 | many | CASSYRTGQETQYF | TGTGCCAGCAGTTACCGCACGGGTCAAGAGACCCAGTACTTC
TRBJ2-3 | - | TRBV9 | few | CASSQGGIQDTQYF | TGTGCCAGCAGCCAAGGCGGGATCCAAGATACGCAGTATTTT
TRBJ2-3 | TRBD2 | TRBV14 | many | CASSQYRKGLAGSTQYF | TGTGCCAGCAGCCAATATCGAAAGGGACTAGCGGGGAGTACGCAGTATTTT
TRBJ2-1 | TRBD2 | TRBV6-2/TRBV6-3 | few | CASSYPSGGGFSYNEQFF | TGTGCCAGCAGTTACCCAAGCGGGGGGGGTTTCTCCTACAATGAGCAGTTCTTC
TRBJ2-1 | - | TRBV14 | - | CASSLRDTYNEQFF | TGTGCCAGCAGCCTCCGGGACACCTACAATGAGCAGTTCTTC
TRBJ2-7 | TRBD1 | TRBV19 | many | CASSSGQGFDEQYF | TGTGCCAGTAGCTCGGGACAGGGGTTCGACGAGCAGTACTTC
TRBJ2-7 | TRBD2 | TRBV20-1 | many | CSAGGSGGSDEQYF | TGCAGTGCCGGGGGTAGCGGGGGCTCTGACGAGCAGTACTTC
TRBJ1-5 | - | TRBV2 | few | CASNERQNNQPQHF | TGTGCCAGCAACGAACGGCAGAACAATCAGCCCCAGCATTTT
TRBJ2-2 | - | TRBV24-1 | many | CATSGPGSTGELFF | TGTGCCACCTCCGGACCCGGGAGCACCGGGGAGCTGTTTTTT
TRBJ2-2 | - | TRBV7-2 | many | CASSLETGYTGELFF | TGTGCCAGCAGCTTAGAGACAGGCTACACCGGGGAGCTGTTTTTT
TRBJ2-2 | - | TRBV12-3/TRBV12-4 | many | CASSFPTGELFF | TGTGCCAGCAGTTTTCCCACCGGGGAGCTGTTTTTT
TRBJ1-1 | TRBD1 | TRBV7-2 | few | CASSVGQGRSEAFF | TGTGCCAGCAGCGTAGGACAGGGGAGGAGTGAAGCTTTCTTT
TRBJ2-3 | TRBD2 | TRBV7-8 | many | CASSSRTSGSRDTQYF | TGTGCCAGCAGCTCCCGGACTAGCGGGAGTCGTGATACGCAGTATTTT
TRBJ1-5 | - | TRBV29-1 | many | CSVRDTFNQPQHF | TGCAGCGTCCGGGACACCTTCAATCAGCCCCAGCATTTT
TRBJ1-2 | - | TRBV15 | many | CATTSGPANYGYTF | TGTGCCACCACCAGTGGTCCGGCCAACTATGGCTACACCTTC
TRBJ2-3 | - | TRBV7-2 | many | CASSPTGPNTDTQYF | TGTGCCAGCAGCCCCACCGGCCCTAACACAGATACGCAGTATTTT
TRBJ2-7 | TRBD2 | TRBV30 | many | CAWSVSSGLAGDEQYF | TGTGCCTGGAGTGTAAGTTCCGGGCTAGCGGGGGACGAGCAGTACTTC
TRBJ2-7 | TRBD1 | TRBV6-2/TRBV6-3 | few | CASGDRGLSPSYEQYF | TGTGCCAGCGGTGACAGGGGATTATCGCCCTCCTACGAGCAGTACTTC
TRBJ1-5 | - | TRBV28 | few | CSTHRGQDTRFYSNQPQHF | TGTTCAACACACCGGGGGCAAGACACCCGATTTTATAGCAATCAGCCCCAGCATTTT
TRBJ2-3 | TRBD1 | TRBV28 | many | CASNRDSRTDTQYF | TGTGCCAGCAACCGGGACAGCCGCACAGATACGCAGTATTTT
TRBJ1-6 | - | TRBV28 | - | CASSPNGPDNSPLHF | TGTGCCAGCAGTCCGAACGGGCCAGATAATTCACCCCTCCACTTT
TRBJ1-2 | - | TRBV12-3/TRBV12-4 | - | CASTLGGLWGYTF | TGTGCCAGCACCCTCGGTGGGCTATGGGGCTACACCTTC
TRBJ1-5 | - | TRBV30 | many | CAWSVRSGNSNQPQHF | TGTGCCTGGAGTGTACGGTCAGGGAATAGCAATCAGCCCCAGCATTTT
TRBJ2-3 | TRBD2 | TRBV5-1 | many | CASSLELAGAGGSTDTQYF | TGCGCCAGCAGCCTAGAGCTAGCGGGAGCCGGGGGAAGCACAGATACGCAGTATTTT
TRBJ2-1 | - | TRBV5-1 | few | CASSPARNEQFF | TGCGCCAGCAGCCCAGCTAGGAATGAGCAGTTCTTC
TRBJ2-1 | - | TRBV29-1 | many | CSVAIRGGLEQFF | TGCAGCGTTGCCATCCGCGGAGGATTGGAGCAGTTCTTC
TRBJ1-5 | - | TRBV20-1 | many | CSALGGGRNQPQHF | TGCAGTGCCCTAGGGGGGGGACGCAATCAGCCCCAGCATTTT
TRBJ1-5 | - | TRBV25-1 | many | CASSESSGPDQPQHF | TGTGCCAGCAGTGAATCTTCAGGGCCCGATCAGCCCCAGCATTTT
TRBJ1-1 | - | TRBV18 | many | CASSPPRGPNTEAFF | TGTGCCAGCTCACCACCGCGGGGGCCGAACACTGAAGCTTTCTTT
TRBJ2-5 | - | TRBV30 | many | CAWSRQRETQYF | TGTGCCTGGAGTCGTCAAAGGGAGACCCAGTACTTC
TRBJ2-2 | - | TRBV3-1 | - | CASSPVQNTGELFF | TGTGCCAGCAGCCCAGTACAGAACACCGGGGAGCTGTTTTTT
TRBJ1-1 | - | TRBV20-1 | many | CSARDPGRGTEAFF | TGCAGTGCTAGAGATCCGGGGCGGGGCACTGAAGCTTTCTTT
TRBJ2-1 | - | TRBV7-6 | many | CASSLELAYNEQFF | TGTGCCAGCAGCTTAGAACTAGCCTACAATGAGCAGTTCTTC
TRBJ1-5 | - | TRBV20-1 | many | CSATAGSNQPQHF | TGCAGTGCTACTGCGGGATCAAATCAGCCCCAGCATTTT
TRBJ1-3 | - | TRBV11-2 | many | CASSLEAGAGNTIYF | TGTGCCAGCAGCTTAGAGGCCGGAGCTGGAAACACCATATATTTT
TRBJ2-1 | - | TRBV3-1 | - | CASSQLSGSYNEQFF | TGTGCCAGCAGCCAACTGAGTGGGTCCTACAATGAGCAGTTCTTC